The 13 T cell receptor beta chains in this list originate from one sample, sequenced in a study of CD8+CD57+ T cells in acquired aplastic anemia. Sequencing was done on patients that had shown CD8+CD57+ cell expansion by flow cytometry. Using genomic DNA as the template, TCR beta VDJ and CDR3 profiling was carried out. TCRdb reanalysed the reads using MiXCR and keeps one entry per CDR3 protein. The repertoire consists of around 200,000 distinct CDR3 sequences, with roughly 65% occurring once and the leading ten covering more than 40%. Source material: sorted CD4+, CD8+, or CD8+CD57+ T cells (not recorded which) from PBMCs. The origin of the receptors is a human donor with aplastic anemia.

This clonotype appeared a few times. V and J are TRBV2 and TRBJ2-1; tentative D call: TRBD2 (6 bases). V was trimmed by 9 bases and J by 0 bases, leaving 9 bases between them. Germline assignment: CDR1 SNHLY and CDR2 FYNNEI. The CDR3 is 13 amino acids. The DNA of the CDR3 is TGTGCCAGTAGCGGCTTCTCCTACAATGAGCAGTTCTTC. Its protein product is CASSGFSYNEQFF.

Of note for this clonotype: With a much larger clone just one base away, this may be a read error. The V call is TRBV12-3 or TRBV12-4, the J call TRBJ2-7; 8 bases are a match to TRBD1. With 4 bases clipped from V and 4 bases from J, the junction kept 18 bases outside the gene matches. This CDR3 has 18 amino acids. DNA for the CDR3: TGTGCCAGCAGTTCATCGGTGACAGGGGAAGGAGTAACTTACGAGCAGTACTTC. This codes for CASSSSVTGEGVTYEQYF.

The V and J genes are TRBV20-1 and TRBJ1-6; 7 bases are a match to TRBD1. V lost 2 bases, J lost 9 bases, and 10 bases stayed unmatched. CDR3 size: 15 residues. The germline gives CDR1 DFQATT, CDR2 SNEGSKA (reference sequence). The CDR3: CSARPDRQGPSPLHF. The CDR3 nucleotides read TGCAGTGCTAGACCGGACAGGCAGGGGCCTTCACCCCTCCACTTT.

The genes are TRBV7-3 and TRBJ1-6; 11 positions agree with TRBD1. CDR3 length: 15 residues. The V gene's germline CDR1 is SGHTA and CDR2 FQGTGA. The V gene end was trimmed by 5 bases and the J gene end by 9 bases; junction bases not matched to a gene: 6. The CDR3 here is CASSMGTGGISPLHF. CDR3 coding DNA: TGTGCCAGCAGCATGGGGACAGGGGGTATTTCACCCCTCCACTTT.

The V and J genes are TRBV12-3 or TRBV12-4 and TRBJ2-3; no firm D call. V was pared by 5 bases and J by 1 base, with 13 bases between. The CDR3 covers 15 residues. The CDR3 loop reads CASSQLIVGTDTQYF. The CDR3 nucleotides are TGTGCCAGCAGTCAGTTAATCGTAGGCACAGATACGCAGTATTTT.

In this sample, this clonotype turned up a few times. The V gene is TRBV20-1, the J gene TRBJ1-4; 9 bases fit TRBD1. The CDR3 is 13 amino acids. Looked up from germline, CDR1 is DFQATT and CDR2 is SNEGSKA (reference sequence). J was trimmed by 7 bases and V by 6 bases; bases with no gene match: 6. The CDR3 DNA is TGCAGTGCCCAGACAGGGGGACTTGAAAAACTGTTTTTT. Amino acids: CSAQTGGLEKLFF.

V usage is TRBV11-2 and J usage is TRBJ2-3; perhaps TRBD2 as D (5 bases). CDR1 SGHAT and CDR2 FQNNGV come from the germline V gene. V was shortened by 7 bases and J by 2 bases, with 16 bases between the two germline ends. The length of the CDR3 is 15 residues. CDR3 amino acids: CASMIGMGVTDTQYF. CDR3 coding DNA: TGTGCCAGCATGATTGGGATGGGAGTCACAGATACGCAGTATTTT.

The chain links TRBV19 to TRBJ2-7; no definite D call. CDR1 is LNHDA, CDR2 SQIVND, per germline (reference sequence). V dropped 0 bases and J dropped 3 bases, with 12 bases sitting between them. CDR3 size: 15 residues. The CDR3 coding sequence is TGTGCCAGTAGTATAGATCTGAGACTGGGCTACGAGCAGTACTTC. It encodes CASSIDLRLGYEQYF.

This clonotype was observed a few times. The chain combines TRBV25-1 with TRBJ2-1, with a weak D call TRBD1 (5 bases). This CDR3 spans 13 amino acids. Germline loops: CDR1 MGHDK, CDR2 SYGVNS. The V end was cut by 2 bases, the J end by 7 bases, with 9 bases between. This CDR3 reads CASSEGARNEQFF. CDR3 in DNA: TGTGCCAGCAGTGAAGGGGCCCGAAATGAGCAGTTCTTC.

This sequence joins TRBV5-8 and TRBJ1-6; 8 bases map to TRBD1. Germline V lookup: CDR1 SGHTS, CDR2 YDEGEE. The CDR3 runs to 18 residues. The ends lost 4 bases at V and 9 bases at J; junction bases unmatched: 18. DNA of the CDR3: TGTGCCAGCAGCAGGGGACAGGTTGTACGACTAAATAGTTCACCCCTCCACTTT. Protein: CASSRGQVVRLNSSPLHF. The whole variable domain, filled in from reference TRBV5-8 and TRBJ1-6, reads EAGVTQSPTHLIKTRGQQATLRCSPISGHTSVYWYQQALGLGLQFLLWYDEGEERNRGNFPPRFSGRQFPNYSSELNVNALELEDSALYLCASSRGQVVRLNSSPLHFGNGTRLTVT.

This clonotype was detected only once. The rearrangement joins TRBV5-1 to TRBJ2-1; D not resolved. V was cut by 0 bases and J by 2 bases, with 6 bases left in between. Germline assignment: CDR1 SGHRS and CDR2 YFSETQ. The CDR3 runs 14 residues. The CDR3 coding sequence is TGCGCCAGCAGCTTGGGTCAGGCCTACAATGAGCAGTTCTTC. Its translation is CASSLGQAYNEQFF.

This CDR3 reads CSALPPGLAGGDGEDTQYF. DNA of the CDR3: TGCAGTGCCCTTCCCCCGGGACTAGCGGGGGGGGATGGAGAAGATACGCAGTATTTT. The genes are TRBV20-1 and TRBJ2-3, with 16 nucleotides matching TRBD2. Unmatched junction bases numbered 17, after V lost 6 bases and J lost 5 bases. Per germline, CDR1 DFQATT and CDR2 SNEGSKA (reference sequence). The CDR3 loop spans 19 amino acids.

This clonotype was seen ten or more times. The rearrangement uses TRBV20-1 and TRBJ2-1; weak D call: TRBD2 (6 bases). Germline V gene sequence: CDR1 DFQATT, CDR2 SNEGSKA (reference sequence). The CDR3 covers 15 residues. V gave up 6 bases and J gave up 6 bases, with 21 bases separating them. The CDR3 reads CSAPFNGETSNEQFF. The CDR3 nucleotides read TGCAGTGCCCCATTTAATGGCGAGACTAGCAATGAGCAGTTCTTC.